This T cell receptor (beta chain) derives from a study of cytomegalovirus exposure and HLA in healthy donors. Study-level points and caveats: Relative to equally common others, HLA-associated TCR beta chains showed greater clonal expansion in a later analysis. Earlier results showed most TCR beta V segments being productive about 87% or about 30% of the time.

This clone occurred a few times. No antigen is known for it. The primer mix had 60 Vbeta and 13 Jbeta primers. Per the original methods: Unique TCR beta chains totaled 80 million to 100 million in a later count, with around 11 million of them shared. Sequencing was performed with immunoSEQ multiplex PCR; in TCRdb, only in-frame clones are kept and a portion is missing. That table furnishes V, J and clone size, whereas the DNA furnished D and trimming. The sample has approximately 140,000 clones, 65% to 85% seen once; the top ten hold about 2.3%. The sequenced material came from PBMCs. The sequence was collected from a male donor in good health and CMV-seronegative.

The CDR3 reads CASSFIGPALAVGETQYF. In nucleotides, the CDR3 is TGTGCCAGCAGCTTTATAGGCCCCGCTCTAGCTGTGGGCGAGACCCAGTACTTC. The chain uses TRBV7-2 and TRBJ2-5; a weak D match, TRBD2 (5 bases). Trimming removed 3 bases from V and 5 bases from J, with 25 bases in between. The CDR3 runs to 18 residues. Per germline, CDR1 SGHTA and CDR2 FQGNSA.